The 5 T cell receptor beta chains below come from one sample, sequenced in a study of PD-L1 blockade in urothelial cancer (TCRdb year 2017). Receptor amplification or capture employed the immunoSEQ multiplex PCR assay. TCRdb stores this immuneACCESS table with in-frame sequences only. Part of the clones is absent; in the studies checked, under half of the shortfall reflects unresolved V genes, and no reason is known for the rest. The sample table shows about 84,000 clones, and 82% are seen once. Around a tenth of the sample is in the top ten clones. The sequencing used PBMCs, collected around atezolizumab (anti-PD-L1) treatment. The receptors derive from a man in his 70s with urothelial cancer.

In regard to this clone: Relative to the germline gene, one junction end is altered; a read error may explain this. This sequence joins TRBV7-7 and TRBJ2-5; D is perhaps TRBD2 (6 bases). The CDR3 has 14 amino acids. Germline CDR1 SSHAT, CDR2 FNYEAQ (reference sequence). The CDR3 DNA is TGTGCTAGCAGCTCGGGACTCCCCGCGGAGACCCAGTACTTC. Residues: CASSSGLPAETQYF.

The table lists this clone with a few counts. The genes are TRBV19 and TRBJ2-7; the D gene is possibly TRBD1 (6 bases). The V end lost 5 bases, the J end lost 3 bases, and 11 bases lay between the germline ends. This CDR3 is built from 13 residues. The V gene's germline CDR1 is LNHDA and CDR2 SQIVND (reference sequence). DNA of the CDR3: TGTGCCAGTAGTCCTGGGACAAACTACGAGCAGTACTTC. Translated, it gives CASSPGTNYEQYF.

The rearrangement joins TRBV14 to TRBJ2-5, with 7 bases lining up with TRBD1. Germline V gene data show CDR1 as SGHDN and CDR2 as FVKESK. V shed 5 bases and J 4 bases; nucleotides not matched to a gene: 1. The CDR3 contains 12 residues. CDR3 region: CASSNRGETQYF. The CDR3 DNA sequence: TGTGCCAGCAGCAACAGGGGAGAGACCCAGTACTTC.

This chain links TRBV7-3 with TRBJ2-5, with no clear D. Germline CDR1 SGHTA, CDR2 FQGTGA. This CDR3 spans 15 amino acids. The V gene lost 0 bases and the J gene lost 2 bases, with 10 bases spanning the gap. The CDR3, as DNA: TGTGCCAGCAGCTTAACCTCCATGGCACAAGAGACCCAGTACTTC. Residues: CASSLTSMAQETQYF.

This rearrangement joins TRBV30 to TRBJ1-2; TRBD1 aligns across 8 bases. The V gene end was trimmed by 2 bases and the J gene end by 6 bases; junction bases not matched to a gene: 2. The CDR3 contains 12 residues. Germline V gene sequence: CDR1 GTSNPN, CDR2 SVGIG (reference sequence). The CDR3 bases are TGTGCCTGGAGTCAACAGGGGGATGGCTACACCTTC. This translates into CAWSQQGDGYTF.